The 28 T cell receptor beta chains below were found in one sample sequenced in a study of Ad26.COV2.S vaccination and SARS-CoV-2 variants. Sequencing was performed with immunoSEQ multiplex PCR; in TCRdb, only in-frame clones are kept and a portion is missing. The table lists about 350,000 clones, around 83% of them singletons, with 2.5% to 3.5% in the top ten. Treatment of the sample: approximately 18 received Ad26.COV2.S at low or high dose, single or two shots; five or six received placebo; per-sample allocation not given. All samples were drawn on day 63, counting from the first vaccine or placebo injection. Sample: peripheral blood, taken in a trial of Ad26.COV2.S vaccine versus placebo. All receptors come from a person aged 18 to 59 who received the Ad26.COV2.S COVID-19 vaccine or a placebo.

This clone appeared a single time. V is TRBV13 and J is TRBJ2-7, with 9 bases identical to TRBD2. The CDR3 covers 15 residues. V lost 2 bases to trimming and J lost 3 bases; unmatched junction nucleotides: 5. Germline assignment: CDR1 PRHDT and CDR2 FYEKMQ (reference sequence). The CDR3 loop is CASSLPGLALYEQYF. The CDR3 DNA is TGTGCCAGCAGCTTACCGGGACTAGCCCTCTACGAGCAGTACTTC.

The chain links TRBV7-9 to TRBJ1-1, with D perhaps TRBD1 (6 bases). CDR3 length equals 15 residues. The V gene's germline CDR1 is SEHNR and CDR2 FQNEAQ (reference sequence). V was pared by 5 bases and J by 8 bases, with 21 bases between. DNA of the CDR3: TGTGCCAGCAGCCCACAGGGATATCTACTAGGGGAAGCTTTCTTT. Translating gives CASSPQGYLLGEAFF.

This rearrangement joins TRBV7-2 to TRBJ2-5; 7 positions match TRBD2. Trimming at V came to 5 bases and at J to 4 bases, leaving 7 bases not matched to a gene. From germline, CDR1 is SGHTA and CDR2 FQGNSA. The CDR3 is 14 amino acids. This CDR3 reads CASSLLGGGETQYF. Here the CDR3 DNA reads TGTGCCAGCAGCCTCCTTGGGGGGGGAGAGACCCAGTACTTC. Complete variable domain (other parts from reference TRBV7-2 and TRBJ2-5): GAGVSQSPSNKVTEKGKDVELRCDPISGHTALYWYRQSLGQGLEFLIYFQGNSAPDKSGLPSDRFSAERTGGSVSTLTIQRTQQEDSAVYLCASSLLGGGETQYFGPGTRLLVL.

The chain links TRBV3-1 (or the pseudogene TRBV3-2) to TRBJ1-1; D unclear. Germline loops: CDR1 LGHDT, CDR2 YNNKEL (reference sequence). Trimming pared 4 bases from V and 2 bases from J, leaving 8 bases between. The CDR3 contains 13 residues. The CDR3, as DNA: TGTGCCAGCAGCCGCGGCCGAAACACTGAAGCTTTCTTT. As protein: CASSRGRNTEAFF.

The chain has TRBV7-2 and TRBJ2-7, with D possibly matching TRBD2 (7 bases). The length of the CDR3 is 15 residues. The V gene's germline CDR1 is SGHTA and CDR2 FQGNSA. Trimming took off 3 bases at V and 2 bases at J, with 14 bases between the two ends. The CDR3 nucleotides read TGTGCCAGCAGCTTGGGGGGCGGGAGAACCTACGAGCAGTACTTC. The encoded protein is CASSLGGGRTYEQYF.

The chain employs TRBV10-2 and TRBJ2-7, with D possibly matching TRBD2 (6 bases). Germline V gene data show CDR1 as WSHSY and CDR2 as SAAADI. V lost 1 base, J lost 9 bases, and 13 bases lay in between. The CDR3 contains 13 residues. CDR3 in DNA: TGCGCCAGCAGTGAGTTTCTCGGGAGTGTGCAGTACTTC. Encoded protein: CASSEFLGSVQYF.

This chain connects TRBV5-4 to TRBJ2-7, with TRBD2 matching 14 bases. Germline CDR1 is SGHNT and CDR2 is YYREEE (reference sequence). The CDR3 length is 17 residues. Trimming removed 2 bases from V and 6 bases from J; junction bases left unmatched: 10. Here the CDR3 reads CASSFRLAGGPGGEQYF. The CDR3 DNA follows: TGTGCCAGCAGCTTTAGACTAGCGGGAGGGCCGGGGGGCGAGCAGTACTTC.

The rearrangement links TRBV9 to TRBJ2-3, with 10 bases that match TRBD2. The CDR3 is 15 amino acids. V shed 4 bases and J 5 bases; nucleotides not matched to a gene: 7. Germline V CDR1 and CDR2: SGDLS, YYNGEE. The CDR3 region is CASSPGTSEVDTQYF. The CDR3 DNA follows: TGTGCCAGCAGCCCGGGGACTAGCGAAGTAGATACGCAGTATTTT.

The rearrangement uses TRBV29-1 and TRBJ2-7; the match to TRBD2 covers 7 bases. V gave up 6 bases and J gave up 9 bases; unmatched junction bases: 8. The CDR3 extends over 11 amino acids. Germline V lookup: CDR1 SQVTM, CDR2 ANQGSEA. CDR3 region: CSVGEGSLQYF. The CDR3, as DNA: TGCAGCGTGGGGGAGGGCAGCCTGCAGTACTTC.

The chain links TRBV5-1 to TRBJ2-3, with TRBD2 as a possible D gene (5 bases). V lost 0 bases and J 4 bases, leaving 21 bases between the germline ends. Per germline, CDR1 SGHRS and CDR2 YFSETQ. CDR3 size: 18 residues. CDR3 bases: TGCGCCAGCAGCTTGGCAGGAGGAGCGGTAAGTCGGCCAGATACGCAGTATTTT. It codes for CASSLAGGAVSRPDTQYF.

The V call is TRBV25-1, the J call TRBJ2-3, with TRBD1 matching over 7 bases. The CDR3 extends over 16 amino acids. Trimming removed 8 bases from V and 2 bases from J; junction bases left unmatched: 13. The germline gives CDR1 MGHDK, CDR2 SYGVNS. CDR3 residues: CASQKIRDSLTDTQYF. The CDR3 nucleotides are TGTGCCAGCCAAAAGATCCGGGACAGCCTCACAGATACGCAGTATTTT.

This clone was observed a few times. The CDR3 loop reads CAIRPGAAETQYF. Written as DNA, the CDR3 is TGTGCCATCAGGCCCGGGGCAGCAGAGACCCAGTACTTC. This sequence joins TRBV10-3 and TRBJ2-5; D tentatively fits TRBD1 or TRBD2 (5 bases each). This CDR3 is built from 13 residues. Germline V lookup: CDR1 ENHRY, CDR2 SYGVKD. Trimming pared 6 bases from V and 4 bases from J, leaving 12 bases between.

In this sample, this clone turned up once. The chain uses TRBV7-9 and TRBJ2-5; 7 bases map to TRBD1. This CDR3 contains 15 residues. J gave up 1 base and V 5 bases, and 7 bases lay outside the gene matches. Germline values: CDR1 SEHNR, CDR2 FQNEAQ (reference sequence). CDR3 residues: CASSKGQTFQETQYF. CDR3 nucleotide sequence: TGTGCCAGCAGCAAGGGACAGACTTTCCAAGAGACCCAGTACTTC.

This chain joins TRBV29-1 and TRBJ1-2; D is unresolved. There are 14 residues in the CDR3. The germline gives CDR1 SQVTM, CDR2 ANQGSEA. Trimming removed 3 bases at V and 2 bases at J, with 13 bases between. As DNA, the CDR3 is TGCAGCGTTGATGGAGAGCCCCAGAACTATGGCTACACCTTC. The encoded protein is CSVDGEPQNYGYTF.

V and J are TRBV27 and TRBJ2-7; D gene uncertain. Trimming took off 6 bases at V and 3 bases at J, with 15 bases between the two ends. The CDR3 is made up of 14 amino acids. Looked up from germline, CDR1 is MNHEY and CDR2 is SMNVEV (reference sequence). CDR3 nucleotide sequence: TGTGCCAGCAGGCCCGCCCCAACCTTCTACGAGCAGTACTTC. Encoded protein: CASRPAPTFYEQYF.

The V and J genes are TRBV5-4 and TRBJ2-7; 9 nucleotides line up with TRBD1. The CDR3 spans 16 residues. Germline loops: CDR1 SGHNT, CDR2 YYREEE (reference sequence). J gave up 5 bases and V 0 bases, and 9 bases lay outside the gene matches. The CDR3 DNA reads TGTGCCAGCAGCTTGGCCCTAGGACAGGGGACCAACGAGCAGTACTTC. Protein product: CASSLALGQGTNEQYF.

This clone was counted a single time. V usage is TRBV19 and J usage is TRBJ2-7, with 8 nucleotides matching TRBD1. The germline V gene has CDR1 LNHDA and CDR2 SQIVND (reference sequence). The ends lost 6 bases at V and 5 bases at J; junction bases unmatched: 6. This CDR3 region has 13 residues. For the CDR3, the DNA is TGTGCCAGTAGACGGACAGGGTTCCACGAGCAGTACTTC. It yields the protein CASRRTGFHEQYF.

The CDR3 bases are TGTGCCAGCAGGTCCACGACAGGGCTCAATCAGCCCCAGCATTTT. This gives the protein CASRSTTGLNQPQHF. This sequence joins TRBV2 and TRBJ1-5; 7 bases fit TRBD1. Trimming took 6 bases from V and 3 from J; bases not matched to a gene: 8. Germline assignment: CDR1 SNHLY and CDR2 FYNNEI. The CDR3 has 15 residues.

The V and J genes are TRBV5-6 and TRBJ2-7; D gene ambiguous. With 0 bases removed from V and 0 bases from J, the gap between germline ends came to 10 bases. Germline loops: CDR1 SGHDT, CDR2 YYEEEE. The CDR3 loop spans 15 amino acids. The CDR3 DNA follows: TGTGCCAGCAGCTTGGGTGGGCACCACTCCTACGAGCAGTACTTC. Amino acid sequence: CASSLGGHHSYEQYF.

The V and J genes are TRBV21-1 and TRBJ2-3; the tabulated D call, TRBD2, remains unverified against the DNA. TRBV21-1 is shown as a pseudogene. This CDR3 has 17 amino acids. The CDR3 reads CASSARKSGEYTDTQYF. In DNA form, the CDR3 reads TGTGCCAGCAGCGCTCGAAAGAGCGGGGAATACACAGATACGCAGTATTTT.

The chain is built from TRBV7-2 and TRBJ2-2, with D perhaps being TRBD1 or TRBD2 (5 bases each). CDR1 is SGHTA and CDR2 is FQGNSA in the germline V gene. V dropped 4 bases and J dropped 1 base, with 7 bases sitting between them. The CDR3 contains 14 residues. CDR3 sequence (DNA): TGTGCCAGCAGCTCGAGGGGGAACACCGGGGAGCTGTTTTTT. Its translation: CASSSRGNTGELFF.

The chain has TRBV14 and TRBJ2-3; tentative D call: TRBD1 (5 bases). The CDR3 covers 15 residues. The germline CDR1 and CDR2 sequences are SGHDN and FVKESK. Trimming took 3 bases from V and 0 from J, leaving 10 bases between them. The CDR3 sequence is CASSQWTTSTDTQYF. The CDR3 region has the DNA TGTGCCAGCAGCCAGTGGACAACTAGCACAGATACGCAGTATTTT.

The V gene is TRBV18, the J gene TRBJ1-5; a weak D match, TRBD1 (5 bases). The CDR3 length is 15 residues. From germline, CDR1 is KGHSH and CDR2 LQKENI. Trimming removed 2 bases from V and 7 bases from J, with 15 bases in between. This CDR3 is CASSPNGGVYQPQHF. The CDR3 region has the DNA TGTGCCAGCTCACCAAACGGGGGAGTGTACCAGCCCCAGCATTTT.

This chain uses TRBV30 with TRBJ1-6, with D maybe TRBD1 (5 bases). CDR3 length: 15 residues. Germline values: CDR1 GTSNPN, CDR2 SVGIG (reference sequence). Trimming pared 4 bases from V and 9 bases from J, leaving 19 bases between. CDR3 region: CAWKKSGGIGSPLHF. The CDR3 region has the DNA TGTGCCTGGAAAAAATCTGGGGGAATTGGTTCACCCCTCCACTTT.

The CDR3 DNA reads as TGTGCCAGCCGCCCCCCGAACAATGAGCAGTTCTTC. Residues: CASRPPNNEQFF. The chain couples TRBV7-2 to TRBJ2-1, with D unresolved. The V and J ends lost 8 bases and 5 bases respectively, with 10 bases between them. The CDR3 contains 12 residues. The germline V gene has CDR1 SGHTA and CDR2 FQGNSA. Full variable domain (remainder filled in from reference TRBV7-2 and TRBJ2-1): GAGVSQSPSNKVTEKGKDVELRCDPISGHTALYWYRQSLGQGLEFLIYFQGNSAPDKSGLPSDRFSAERTGGSVSTLTIQRTQQEDSAVYLCASRPPNNEQFFGPGTRLTVL.

In the case of this clone: This CDR3 is also generated by other DNA sequences in the sample. V is TRBV13 and J is TRBJ1-4; D might be TRBD1 (5 bases). The V end lost 5 bases, the J end lost 8 bases, and 15 bases lay between the germline ends. The CDR3 is 14 amino acids. Germline V gene data show CDR1 as PRHDT and CDR2 as FYEKMQ (reference sequence). For the CDR3, the DNA is TGTGCCAGCAGCGCCGGGACGGGAGGGGAAAAACTGTTTTTT. Its protein is CASSAGTGGEKLFF.

This chain connects TRBV7-9 to TRBJ2-5; TRBD1 matches 7 bases. The J segment lost 3 bases and the V segment lost 3 bases, leaving 7 bases of the junction unmatched. The CDR3 has 15 residues. The germline gives CDR1 SEHNR, CDR2 FQNEAQ (reference sequence). CDR3: CASSFHDRDEETQYF. The CDR3 coding sequence is TGTGCCAGCAGCTTCCACGACAGGGACGAAGAGACCCAGTACTTC. The full variable domain, its missing parts supplied by reference TRBV7-9 and TRBJ2-5, is DTGVSQNPRHKITKRGQNVTFRCDPISEHNRLYWYRQTLGQGPEFLTYFQNEAQLEKSRLLSDRFSAERPKGSFSTLEIQRTEQGDSAMYLCASSFHDRDEETQYFGPGTRLLVL.

The chain couples TRBV6-2 or TRBV6-3 to TRBJ2-1, with 11 bases identical to TRBD2. The V segment lost 5 bases and the J segment 0 bases; nucleotides outside the gene matches: 6. Germline V CDR1 and CDR2: MNHEY, SVGEGT. CDR3 size: 17 residues. The CDR3 is CASSGTSGGSSYNEQFF. The CDR3 nucleotides are TGTGCCAGCAGTGGGACTAGCGGAGGAAGCTCCTACAATGAGCAGTTCTTC.